A single sample is the source of the 24 T cell receptor beta chains below, sequenced in a study of control samples from healthy donors and cancer patients. Measured with immunoSEQ multiplex PCR; TCRdb has only the in-frame clones, and not every one. Of some 130,000 clones listed, around 90% were seen once; the top ten hold 2% to 3%. Sequencing input: blood. The receptor set was obtained from a man aged 35-49 years in good health.

The chain couples TRBV12-3 or TRBV12-4 to TRBJ1-1, with no clear D. The CDR3 extends over 12 amino acids. Trimming pared 2 bases from V and 10 bases from J, leaving 11 bases between. CDR3 amino acids: CASSLMGQRAFF. CDR3 nucleotide sequence: TGTGCCAGCAGTTTAATGGGCCAGCGAGCTTTCTTT.

This rearrangement joins TRBV2 to TRBJ2-5; 12 nucleotides agree with TRBD2. Germline trimming cut 8 bases from V and 4 bases from J; bases unmatched to any gene: 8. Germline CDR1 SNHLY, CDR2 FYNNEI. CDR3 length equals 15 residues. As DNA, the CDR3 is TGTGCCAGCCGGACTAGCGGGGCGATGCCAGAGACCCAGTACTTC. Translated, it gives CASRTSGAMPETQYF.

This chain's CDR3 is CASSAGQLNQPQHF. The CDR3 nucleotides are TGTGCCAGCAGCGCGGGACAGCTGAATCAGCCCCAGCATTTT. The rearrangement uses TRBV5-6 and TRBJ1-5; 7 positions match TRBD1. Looked up from germline, CDR1 is SGHDT and CDR2 is YYEEEE. The CDR3 runs 14 residues. V was clipped by 4 bases and J by 4 bases; unmatched bases: 5.

This rearrangement joins TRBV2 to TRBJ1-5; 9 positions agree with TRBD1. The CDR3 contains 15 residues. The J segment lost 5 bases and the V segment lost 4 bases, leaving 6 bases of the junction unmatched. CDR1 and CDR2 from the germline V gene are SNHLY and FYNNEI. The CDR3 DNA sequence: TGTGCCAGCAGTGGAGACAGGGGGACTTATCAGCCCCAGCATTTT. Amino acid sequence: CASSGDRGTYQPQHF.

The CDR3 sequence is CASSARRFTDTQYF. The CDR3, as DNA: TGTGCCAGCAGCGCCCGACGGTTCACAGATACGCAGTATTTT. The chain uses TRBV7-2 and TRBJ2-3; no clear D. The CDR3 spans 14 residues. V gave up 5 bases and J gave up 2 bases, with 11 bases separating them. Germline CDR1 is SGHTA and CDR2 is FQGNSA.

The chain joins TRBV6-5 to TRBJ1-5; maybe TRBD1 (6 bases). This CDR3 comprises 15 residues. The germline V gene has CDR1 MNHEY and CDR2 SVGAGI. The V end lost 6 bases, the J end lost 3 bases, and 15 bases lay between the germline ends. The CDR3 DNA reads as TGTGCCAGCAGAGTAGGGGGGCCTCTCAATCAGCCCCAGCATTTT. As protein: CASRVGGPLNQPQHF.

The V and J genes are TRBV29-1 and TRBJ2-7; D possibly uses TRBD1 or TRBD2 (5 bases each). CDR3 size: 11 residues. The germline V and J ends were trimmed by 7 bases and 3 bases, with 10 bases remaining between them. Germline V gene sequence: CDR1 SQVTM, CDR2 ANQGSEA. The CDR3 loop reads CSGGSLYEQYF. CDR3 sequence (DNA): TGCAGCGGGGGGAGCCTCTACGAGCAGTACTTC.

The chain joins TRBV6-5 to TRBJ2-1; possibly TRBD2 for D (7 bases). V was shortened by 7 bases and J by 5 bases, with 15 bases between the two germline ends. The CDR3 extends over 14 amino acids. Germline CDR1 reads MNHEY; CDR2 reads SVGAGI. The CDR3: CASIIGGADNEQFF. The CDR3 DNA follows: TGTGCCAGCATCATAGGGGGGGCCGACAATGAGCAGTTCTTC.

The V call is TRBV19, the J call TRBJ1-6; D is unresolved. CDR1 and CDR2 from the germline V gene are LNHDA and SQIVND (reference sequence). The CDR3 is 13 amino acids. Trimming cost V 3 bases and J 7 bases, with 7 bases left between them. As DNA, the CDR3 is TGTGCCAGTAGTATTGGACCGAATTCACCCCTCCACTTT. This sequence encodes CASSIGPNSPLHF.

This chain joins TRBV7-3 and TRBJ1-2; D is uncertain. V was pared by 5 bases and J by 0 bases, with 13 bases between. Germline CDR1 and CDR2: SGHTA and FQGTGA. This CDR3 region has 15 residues. Here the CDR3 reads CASSPRGGPNYGYTF. The DNA of the CDR3 is TGTGCCAGCAGCCCAAGAGGAGGGCCTAACTATGGCTACACCTTC.

The chain employs TRBV2 and TRBJ2-7, with 8 positions matching TRBD1. J was trimmed by 0 bases and V by 7 bases; bases with no gene match: 8. Germline V gives CDR1 SNHLY, CDR2 FYNNEI. This CDR3 comprises 15 residues. The CDR3 coding sequence is TGTGCCAGCAATTTTCAGGGGGCGAGCTCCTACGAGCAGTACTTC. It codes for CASNFQGASSYEQYF.

J is TRBJ2-3 and V is TRBV28; the D gene is possibly TRBD1 (5 bases). The CDR3 is 13 amino acids. Germline V gives CDR1 MDHEN, CDR2 SYDVKM. Trimming shortened V by 7 bases and J by 5 bases, and 13 bases separated the two germline ends. The CDR3 sequence: CASKGRVGDTQYF. DNA of the CDR3: TGTGCCAGCAAGGGCAGGGTGGGAGATACGCAGTATTTT.

Note on this clone: No conserved phenylalanine or tryptophan is present at the end of the CDR3, so a read error is the likely explanation. The DNA is omitted, as the CDR3 cannot be located on it reliably, and the CDR3 follows TCRdb's listing. V gene TRBV6-2 or TRBV6-3 combines with J gene TRBJ1-2; the D call of TRBD1 is as the table states it, not checked on the DNA. The CDR3 length is 11 residues, termini included. Germline V gene sequence: CDR1 MNHEY, CDR2 SVGEGT. This chain's CDR3 is CASSYGGQQTV.

The rearrangement links TRBV29-1 to TRBJ2-2, with D tentatively TRBD2 (6 bases). V was shortened by 8 bases and J by 1 base, with 8 bases between the two germline ends. CDR1 and CDR2 (germline): SQVTM, ANQGSEA. The CDR3 runs 12 residues. The CDR3 region is CSPGGNTGELFF. CDR3 sequence (DNA): TGCAGCCCCGGGGGGAACACCGGGGAGCTGTTTTTT.

The rearrangement uses TRBV11-2 and TRBJ2-2; possible D gene TRBD2, 6 bases. The CDR3 extends over 14 amino acids. V was cut by 7 bases and J by 6 bases, with 15 bases left in between. Germline V gene data show CDR1 as SGHAT and CDR2 as FQNNGV. CDR3: CASTHWGESGELFF. CDR3 bases: TGTGCCAGCACCCACTGGGGGGAGTCCGGGGAGCTGTTTTTT.

The genes are TRBV12-3 or TRBV12-4 and TRBJ2-7, with D unresolved. V shed 3 bases and J shed 0 bases, with 6 bases lying between them. The CDR3 spans 13 residues. The CDR3, as DNA: TGTGCCAGCAGTTTGCATAGCTCCTACGAGCAGTACTTC. It is translated as CASSLHSSYEQYF.

The CDR3 nucleotides read TGTGCCAGCAGACAGGGGGTTACCTACGAGCAGTACTTC. Amino acid sequence: CASRQGVTYEQYF. The chain joins TRBV6-6 to TRBJ2-7; 8 nucleotides line up with TRBD1. V gave up 6 bases and J gave up 2 bases; unmatched junction bases: 3. Looked up from germline, CDR1 is MNHNY and CDR2 is SVGAGI (reference sequence). This CDR3 comprises 13 residues.

The rearrangement joins TRBV7-6 to TRBJ1-4; D unclear. CDR1 is SGHVS, CDR2 FNYEAQ, per germline. The CDR3 is made up of 17 amino acids. V was clipped by 1 base and J by 0 bases, with 12 bases between them. The DNA for the CDR3 is TGTGCCAGCAGCTTAGAGCAAGGGTTAGCAACTAATGAAAAACTGTTTTTT. Encoded protein: CASSLEQGLATNEKLFF.

V and J are TRBV6-1 and TRBJ2-7; 10 bases agree with TRBD1. The germline V gene has CDR1 MNHNS and CDR2 SASEGT. V was clipped by 6 bases and J by 4 bases; unmatched bases: 6. The CDR3 loop spans 14 amino acids. CDR3 residues: CASRARDRGYEQYF. In DNA, the CDR3 is TGTGCCAGCAGGGCCCGGGACAGGGGATACGAGCAGTACTTC.

The rearrangement uses TRBV3-1 (or the pseudogene TRBV3-2) and TRBJ2-2; D unclear. The CDR3 runs to 14 residues. V lost 1 base and J 1 base, leaving 4 bases between the germline ends. Germline V gene lookup returns CDR1 LGHDT and CDR2 YNNKEL (reference sequence). CDR3 residues: CASSQVMNTGELFF. The CDR3 DNA sequence: TGTGCCAGCAGCCAAGTAATGAACACCGGGGAGCTGTTTTTT.

This chain uses TRBV18 with TRBJ1-2; the match to TRBD1 covers 8 bases. This CDR3 is 16 amino acids long. V gave up 3 bases and J gave up 0 bases; unmatched junction bases: 6. Per the germline V gene, CDR1 is KGHSH and CDR2 is LQKENI. CDR3 bases: TGTGCCAGCTCACCCCTTCCGGGACAGGCTAACTATGGCTACACCTTC. Encoded protein: CASSPLPGQANYGYTF.

This CDR3 reads CASKWGPGELFF. The CDR3 DNA is TGTGCCAGCAAATGGGGTCCCGGGGAGCTGTTTTTT. The rearrangement links TRBV2 to TRBJ2-2; D ambiguous. Germline V lookup: CDR1 SNHLY, CDR2 FYNNEI. Trimming cost V 7 bases and J 6 bases, with 9 bases left between them. The CDR3 extends over 12 amino acids.

V gene TRBV28 combines with J gene TRBJ1-2; D remains unclear. Trimming shortened V by 10 bases and J by 1 base, and 13 bases separated the two germline ends. The CDR3 covers 13 residues. Germline V gives CDR1 MDHEN, CDR2 SYDVKM. The CDR3 sequence is CATERQVNYGYTF. CDR3 nucleotides: TGTGCCACGGAGCGACAAGTTAACTATGGCTACACCTTC.

This clone was observed a single time. This chain connects TRBV5-1 to TRBJ2-7; 11 nucleotides line up with TRBD2. The CDR3 extends over 14 amino acids. Per the germline V gene, CDR1 is SGHRS and CDR2 is YFSETQ. Trimming removed 4 bases from V and 3 bases from J; junction bases left unmatched: 3. Written as DNA, the CDR3 is TGCGCCAGCAGCACTAGCGGGGGAAACTACGAGCAGTACTTC. It translates to CASSTSGGNYEQYF.